The rows below give T cell receptor beta chains drawn from one sample of a study of naive and memory T cell subsets. MiXCR, run by TCRdb on the UMI-ligation and nested PCR reads, gives a single entry per CDR3 protein. Altogether 130,000 to 150,000 distinct CDR3 sequences are present, about a sixth being singletons, with the ten largest covering about 0.14%. Input material: naive CD4+ T cells from blood. The receptors shown here come from a human donor in good health. Both conserved end residues are part of each CDR3. Each record gives: clone size, J gene, V gene, CDR3 protein. Clone size appears in some rows only: once, few, many, or a class for an expanded clone.

.,TRBJ1-3,TRBV6-6,CASSYGTLAGNTIYF
.,TRBJ2-2,TRBV11-2,CASSSPPSGVNTGELFF
few,TRBJ1-4,TRBV5-1,CASSTRDSEKLFF
.,TRBJ2-4,TRBV25-1,CASSDTTTAGGPKNIQYF
.,TRBJ1-1,TRBV6-6,CASSYPDFPEAFF
.,TRBJ1-5,TRBV7-9,CASSLGVDQPQHF
.,TRBJ2-2,TRBV7-9,CASSLVASGSLTGELFF
few,TRBJ2-1,TRBV5-1,CASSLTMDEQFF
.,TRBJ2-5,TRBV5-1,CASSKGSGRRETQYF
few,TRBJ2-1,TRBV12-3/TRBV12-4,CASSFNGGGDEQFF
few,TRBJ2-7,TRBV25-1,CASRPPGGITYEQYF
few,TRBJ2-3,TRBV5-1,CASSPSTTDTQYF
.,TRBJ2-1,TRBV7-8,CASSPRDRGIFGNEQFF
few,TRBJ2-7,TRBV28,CASSGRGLASGEQYF
.,TRBJ2-5,TRBV10-3,CAISESILGTGATETQYF
.,TRBJ2-3,TRBV25-1,CASSSSGWYSTDTQYF
few,TRBJ2-5,TRBV27,CASNKAGAETQYF
.,TRBJ1-1,TRBV19,CASSIDRAPPEAFF
few,TRBJ2-2,TRBV7-2,CASSLVRSTGELFF
.,TRBJ2-1,TRBV29-1,CSVYGTSGSNEQFF
few,TRBJ2-3,TRBV29-1,CSVTRRSGRGADTQYF
few,TRBJ1-4,TRBV3-1,CASSQIQGGEKLFF
few,TRBJ1-2,TRBV29-1,CSVELTGGPYGYTF
.,TRBJ2-2,TRBV7-2,CASSLVVGGTGELFF
.,TRBJ2-1,TRBV5-1,CASSAGLAGSSSYNEQFF
.,TRBJ2-2,TRBV2,CASSGQNTGELFF
.,TRBJ1-1,TRBV7-2,CASSLVDPGLNTEAFF
few,TRBJ1-5,TRBV4-1,CASSQDRDRMNQPQHF
few,TRBJ2-5,TRBV7-2,CASSLGQGRRRLETQYF
.,TRBJ2-1,TRBV7-2,CASSSLRSSSYNEQFF
few,TRBJ1-2,TRBV14,CASSQGNRLYGYTF
few,TRBJ1-2,TRBV9,CASSVGGGFYGYTF
few,TRBJ1-6,TRBV27,CASSFGGGSYNSPLHF
.,TRBJ1-6,TRBV9,CASSESGQGTSPLHF
.,TRBJ2-2,TRBV24-1,CATSDSGTGLTGELFF
.,TRBJ1-2,TRBV20-1,CSARDRKSGYTF
many,TRBJ2-3,TRBV30,CAWSRHYGTGLTDTQYF
.,TRBJ2-1,TRBV20-1,CSARPTSGAHNEQFF
.,TRBJ2-4,TRBV28,CASSPRQGAPGNIQYF
few,TRBJ2-1,TRBV5-5,CASSFVAEKTDEQFF
few,TRBJ2-3,TRBV5-1,CASSLEVNRGTDTQYF
.,TRBJ2-7,TRBV6-5,CASSSKTHSYEQYF
.,TRBJ1-1,TRBV29-1,CAVERRRNTEAFF